This TCR beta chain derives from a study of T cells after yellow fever vaccination. About the study: In the case of low-cell-number fractions, SMART-Seq v4 Ultra Low Input was used for preparation.

It was through 5'RACE template switching that TCR cDNA was made, with a universal primer site and UMIs added. TCRdb reprocessed the 5' RACE reads via MiXCR and lists one record per CDR3 protein. This sample yields 500,000 to 650,000 distinct CDR3 sequences, of which roughly an eighth are seen a single time; about 15% belongs to the top ten. Whole-study results and caveats: High-abundance clonotypes from the bulk population could contaminate FACS-sorted repertoires. Peaking on day 5 versus 15, the secondary response was faster but weaker.

Germline values: CDR1 LGHNA, CDR2 YSLEER. There are 15 residues in the CDR3. Trimming at V came to 2 bases and at J to 4 bases, leaving 5 bases not matched to a gene. Note on this clonotype: The antigen is undetermined.

This chain links TRBV4-3 with TRBJ2-1; 7 bases match TRBD2. This specimen was PBMCs, taken on the day of the yellow fever booster vaccination. This sequence was found in a man in his thirties or forties who received the YFV17D yellow fever vaccine. The CDR3 sequence is CASSQSSGGYNEQFF. The CDR3 DNA reads TGCGCCAGCAGCCAATCTAGCGGAGGATACAATGAGCAGTTCTTC.